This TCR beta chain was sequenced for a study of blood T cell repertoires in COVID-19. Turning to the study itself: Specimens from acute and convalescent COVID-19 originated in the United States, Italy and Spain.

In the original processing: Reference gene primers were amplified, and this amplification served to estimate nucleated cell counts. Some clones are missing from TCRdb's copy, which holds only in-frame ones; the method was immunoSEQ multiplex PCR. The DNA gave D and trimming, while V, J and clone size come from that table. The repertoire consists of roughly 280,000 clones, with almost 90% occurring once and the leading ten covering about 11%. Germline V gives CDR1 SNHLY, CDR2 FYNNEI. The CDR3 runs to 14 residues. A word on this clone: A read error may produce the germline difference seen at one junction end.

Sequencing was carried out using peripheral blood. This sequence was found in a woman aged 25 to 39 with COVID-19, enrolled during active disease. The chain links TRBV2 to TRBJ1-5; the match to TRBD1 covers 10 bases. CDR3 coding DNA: TGTGCCAGCAGTTTGGACAGGGGGAATCAACCCCAGCATTTT. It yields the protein CASSLDRGNQPQHF.